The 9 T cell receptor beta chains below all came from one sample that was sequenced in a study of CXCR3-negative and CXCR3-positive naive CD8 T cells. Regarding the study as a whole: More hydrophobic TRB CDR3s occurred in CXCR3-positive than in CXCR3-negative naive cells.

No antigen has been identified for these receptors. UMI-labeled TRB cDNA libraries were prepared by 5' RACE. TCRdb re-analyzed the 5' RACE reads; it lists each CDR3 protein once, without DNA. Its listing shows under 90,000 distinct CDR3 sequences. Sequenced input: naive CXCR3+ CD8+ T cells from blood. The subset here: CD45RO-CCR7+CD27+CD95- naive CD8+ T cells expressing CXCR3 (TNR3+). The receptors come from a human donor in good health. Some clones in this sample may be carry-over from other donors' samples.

CDR3 protein: CASSRTAPNTGELFF. The chain is built from TRBV14 and TRBJ2-2; checking the TCRdb D call of TRBD1 is not possible without DNA. The CDR3 covers 15 residues. Germline V gene sequence: CDR1 SGHDN, CDR2 FVKESK. Full variable domain (remainder filled in from reference TRBV14 and TRBJ2-2): EAGVTQFPSHSVIEKGQTVTLRCDPISGHDNLYWYRRVMGKEIKFLLHFVKESKQDESGMPNNRFLAERTGGTYSTLKVQPAELEDSGVYFCASSRTAPNTGELFFGEGSRLTVL.

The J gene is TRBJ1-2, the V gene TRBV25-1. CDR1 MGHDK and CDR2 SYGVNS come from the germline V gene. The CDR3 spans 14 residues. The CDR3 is CATAAEGALYGYTF.

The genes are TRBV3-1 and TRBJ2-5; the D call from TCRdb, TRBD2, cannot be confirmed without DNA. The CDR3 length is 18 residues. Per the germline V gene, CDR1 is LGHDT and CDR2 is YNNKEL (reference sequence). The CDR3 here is CASSPRGLAGGLEETQYF.

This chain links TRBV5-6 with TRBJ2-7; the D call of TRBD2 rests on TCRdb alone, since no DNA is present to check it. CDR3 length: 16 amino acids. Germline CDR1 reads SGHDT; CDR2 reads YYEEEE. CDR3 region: CASGGLAGGPTFEQYF.

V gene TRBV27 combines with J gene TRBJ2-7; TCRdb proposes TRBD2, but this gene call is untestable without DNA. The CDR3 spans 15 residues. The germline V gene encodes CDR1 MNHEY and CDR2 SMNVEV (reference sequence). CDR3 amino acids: CASSLLAGAVYEQYF.

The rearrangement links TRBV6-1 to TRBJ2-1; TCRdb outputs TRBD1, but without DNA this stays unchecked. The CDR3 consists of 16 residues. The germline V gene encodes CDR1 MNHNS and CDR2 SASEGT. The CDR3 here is CASSEAIPPTIYEQFF.

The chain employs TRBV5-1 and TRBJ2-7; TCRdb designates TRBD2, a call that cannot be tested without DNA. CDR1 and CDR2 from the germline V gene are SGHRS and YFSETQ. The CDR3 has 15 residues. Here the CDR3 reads CASSGRGSGAGEQYF. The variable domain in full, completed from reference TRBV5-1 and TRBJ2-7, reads KAGVTQTPRYLIKTRGQQVTLSCSPISGHRSVSWYQQTPGQGLQFLFEYFSETQRNKGNFPGRFSGRQFSNSRSEMNVSTLELGDSALYLCASSGRGSGAGEQYFGPGTRLTVT.

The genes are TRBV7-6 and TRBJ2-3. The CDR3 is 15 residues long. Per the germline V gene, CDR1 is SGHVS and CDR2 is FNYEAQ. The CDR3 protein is CASRNNGVSTDTQYF.

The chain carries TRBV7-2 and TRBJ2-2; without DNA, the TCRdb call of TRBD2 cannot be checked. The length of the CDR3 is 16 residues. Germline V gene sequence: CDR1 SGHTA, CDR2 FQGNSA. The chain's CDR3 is CASSLEGGLNTGELFF.